One and the same sample provided the 13 T cell receptor beta chains below, sequenced in a study of blood T cells in healthy people across ages. Through a sample-barcoded 5' primer and a J-beta primer mix, a second PCR was run for roughly 7 to 12 cycles. TCRdb reprocessed the 5' RACE reads with MiXCR, giving one entry per CDR3 protein. The sample has some 780,000 distinct CDR3 sequences; 45% to 70% are singletons. The sample consisted of blood. These receptor sequences come from a man aged 35 to 55 in good health.

The CDR3 region has the DNA TGTGCCAGCACCCCATCTCGACATGGGAAAGGGGCCAACGTCCTGACTTTC. Translation: CASTPSRHGKGANVLTF. The V and J genes are TRBV12-3 or TRBV12-4 and TRBJ2-6, with D unresolved. This CDR3 region has 17 residues. With 7 bases removed from V and 4 bases from J, the gap between germline ends came to 20 bases.

J is TRBJ2-7 and V is TRBV12-3 or TRBV12-4; 8 bases are a match to TRBD2. V shed 7 bases and J 5 bases; nucleotides not matched to a gene: 7. This CDR3 is built from 13 residues. The CDR3 is CASKDSGVHEQYF. CDR3 DNA sequence: TGTGCCAGCAAAGATAGCGGGGTCCACGAGCAGTACTTC.

CDR3 DNA sequence: TGTGCCAGCAGCCTCGGATCAGGTCGGGGTACGGACAATGAGCAGTTCTTC. It translates to CASSLGSGRGTDNEQFF. V usage is TRBV7-3 and J usage is TRBJ2-1; weak D call: TRBD2 (5 bases). The CDR3 has 17 amino acids. The germline V and J ends were trimmed by 5 bases and 5 bases, with 22 bases remaining between them. Germline loops: CDR1 SGHTA, CDR2 FQGTGA.

This chain joins TRBV20-1 and TRBJ2-1; 7 bases match TRBD1. CDR1 and CDR2 (germline): DFQATT, SNEGSKA (reference sequence). This CDR3 region has 12 residues. V trimming: 0 bases; J trimming: 8 bases; junction bases outside the gene matches: 1. DNA for the CDR3: TGCAGTGCTAGAGAACAGGGGCATGAGCAGTTCTTC. The encoded protein is CSAREQGHEQFF.

The chain links TRBV4-1 to TRBJ1-5, with D unclear. CDR1 and CDR2 (germline): MGHRA, YSYEKL. Between the trimmed V and J ends, which lost 0 bases and 0 bases, there was a span of 15 bases. This CDR3 has 18 residues. The CDR3 nucleotides read TGCGCCAGCAGCCAAGAAGGGTCGGCTGTATATAGCAATCAGCCCCAGCATTTT. It codes for CASSQEGSAVYSNQPQHF.

This clonotype has a handful of counts. The rearrangement uses TRBV6-5 and TRBJ2-5; D unclear. CDR3 length: 15 amino acids. Trimming removed 5 bases from V and 2 bases from J, with 15 bases in between. Germline loops: CDR1 MNHEY, CDR2 SVGAGI. The CDR3 DNA is TGTGCCAGCAGTCAACAGACATGGGAACAAGAGACCCAGTACTTC. It yields the protein CASSQQTWEQETQYF.

The V gene is TRBV27, the J gene TRBJ1-5, with D unresolved. This CDR3 is built from 14 residues. The germline CDR1 and CDR2 sequences are MNHEY and SMNVEV (reference sequence). V was trimmed by 2 bases and J by 0 bases, leaving 5 bases between them. The CDR3 loop is CASSLINSNQPQHF. The CDR3, as DNA: TGTGCCAGCAGTTTAATCAATAGCAATCAGCCCCAGCATTTT.

This clonotype came up once. The chain joins TRBV6-6 to TRBJ2-1; the D call may be TRBD1 or TRBD2 (6 bases each). Trimming took off 2 bases at V and 10 bases at J, with 15 bases between the two ends. The CDR3 has 14 amino acids. CDR1 and CDR2 (germline): MNHNY, SVGAGI (reference sequence). The CDR3 is CASSYGGGLIEQFF. CDR3 bases: TGTGCCAGCAGTTACGGTGGGGGGCTAATCGAGCAGTTCTTC.

V and J are TRBV11-1 and TRBJ1-4; 7 bases are shared with TRBD1. Looked up from germline, CDR1 is SGHAT and CDR2 is FQDESV (reference sequence). The V segment lost 2 bases and the J segment 0 bases; nucleotides outside the gene matches: 21. This CDR3 region has 22 residues. The CDR3, as DNA: TGTGCCAGCAGCTTAAGTAGGGACAGAAGATTAGAGGGGCTGCCAACTAATGAAAAACTGTTTTTT. It translates to CASSLSRDRRLEGLPTNEKLFF.

The V call is TRBV29-1, the J call TRBJ1-2, with D possibly matching TRBD1 (5 bases). CDR1 and CDR2 (germline): SQVTM, ANQGSEA. The CDR3 is 11 residues long. V shed 7 bases and J shed 7 bases, with 13 bases lying between them. CDR3 loop: CSALGTPGYTF. DNA for the CDR3: TGCAGCGCCCTAGGGACGCCTGGCTACACCTTC.

About this clonotype itself: A read error may produce the germline difference seen at one junction end. The chain recombines TRBV5-1 with TRBJ2-5; D gene ambiguous. The CDR3 sequence is 13 residues long. Germline V gives CDR1 SGHRS, CDR2 YFSETQ. The CDR3 coding sequence is TGCACCAGCAGCTTACAGAAACAAGAGACCCAGTACTTC. Protein: CTSSLQKQETQYF.

As concerns this clonotype: At one end, the junction sequence differs from germline, possibly due to a read error. The chain couples TRBV9 to TRBJ1-2; D possibly corresponds to TRBD1 (5 bases). The CDR3 is made up of 15 amino acids. Germline CDR1 reads SGDLS; CDR2 reads YYNGEE. The CDR3 region has the DNA TGTGCCAGCAGCGCCCGGGACGGCCTTAACCATGGCTACACCTTC. Its translation is CASSARDGLNHGYTF.

J is TRBJ2-7 and V is TRBV2, with a possible D match to TRBD2 (5 bases). Germline lookup yields CDR1 SNHLY and CDR2 FYNNEI. The CDR3 has 11 amino acids. With 7 bases removed from V and 5 bases from J, the gap between germline ends came to 9 bases. For the CDR3, the DNA is TGTGCCAGCAAAGGAGGACACGAGCAGTACTTC. This sequence encodes CASKGGHEQYF.